These 6 T cell receptor beta chains originate from one sample sequenced in a study of blood T cell repertoires in COVID-19 (dated by TCRdb to about 2020). Library preparation used the immunoSEQ multiplex PCR assay. TCRdb re-hosts the immuneACCESS table, in-frame sequences only. Its copies lack some clones; in the studies checked, an unresolved V gene accounts for under half of them, and the cause for the rest is not known. This sample is represented by approximately 61,000 clones; approximately 79% of them were singletons. 4.5% to 7% of the sample rests with the top ten. Sequencing was carried out using peripheral blood. Source of these receptors: an older woman with acute or convalescent COVID-19.

The chain carries TRBV28 and TRBJ2-2; D is possibly TRBD1 (6 bases). V gave up 6 bases and J gave up 2 bases, with 13 bases separating them. Germline CDR1 reads MDHEN; CDR2 reads SYDVKM. The CDR3 spans 15 residues. The CDR3 here is CASSRQDSNTGELFF. The DNA of the CDR3 is TGTGCCAGCAGCCGACAGGACAGCAACACCGGGGAGCTGTTTTTT.

This rearrangement joins TRBV20-1 to TRBJ2-1; D uncertain. Germline V gene sequence: CDR1 DFQATT, CDR2 SNEGSKA (reference sequence). Trimming stripped 3 bases from V and 5 bases from J, with 5 bases between. The CDR3 is made up of 11 amino acids. CDR3 DNA sequence: TGCAGTGCTAGTTCCGACAATGAGCAGTTCTTC. It yields the protein CSASSDNEQFF.

A few counts support this clone. The chain couples TRBV7-9 to TRBJ1-3; D unresolved. V was trimmed by 1 base and J by 0 bases, leaving 19 bases between them. Germline V gives CDR1 SEHNR, CDR2 FQNEAQ (reference sequence). The CDR3 loop spans 19 amino acids. CDR3 region: CASSLGRGRLTSSGNTIYF. The CDR3 bases are TGTGCCAGCAGCTTAGGGCGGGGAAGGCTTACGAGCTCTGGAAACACCATATATTTT. Supplemented by reference TRBV7-9 and TRBJ1-3, the full variable domain reads DTGVSQNPRHKITKRGQNVTFRCDPISEHNRLYWYRQTLGQGPEFLTYFQNEAQLEKSRLLSDRFSAERPKGSFSTLEIQRTEQGDSAMYLCASSLGRGRLTSSGNTIYFGEGSWLTVV.

This clone was detected once. The chain links TRBV6-1 to TRBJ2-7, with D perhaps matching TRBD1 (6 bases). This CDR3 is built from 13 residues. The germline CDR1 and CDR2 sequences are MNHNS and SASEGT. V dropped 7 bases and J dropped 4 bases, with 14 bases sitting between them. As DNA, the CDR3 is TGTGCCAGCATGGACATACAGGGTTACGAGCAGTACTTC. Amino acids: CASMDIQGYEQYF.

This clone has just one count. The rearrangement uses TRBV7-2 and TRBJ2-7, with D perhaps matching TRBD1 (5 bases). The germline V gene encodes CDR1 SGHTA and CDR2 FQGNSA. V was shortened by 5 bases and J by 3 bases, with 14 bases between the two germline ends. There are 14 residues in the CDR3. This chain's CDR3 is CASSLRTTNYEQYF. DNA for the CDR3: TGTGCCAGCAGCCTCCGGACAACCAACTACGAGCAGTACTTC.

A single count supports this clone. The chain combines TRBV18 with TRBJ2-3; a weak D match, TRBD1 (5 bases). V was cut by 2 bases and J by 6 bases, with 9 bases left in between. The CDR3 consists of 13 residues. Per the germline V gene, CDR1 is KGHSH and CDR2 is LQKENI. The chain's CDR3 is CASSPAGLDTQYF. CDR3 DNA: TGTGCCAGCTCACCAGCAGGGCTGGATACGCAGTATTTT.